This passage covers 21 T cell receptor beta chains from one sample sequenced in a study of somatic mutations in cytotoxic T cells in rheumatoid arthritis. Measured with immunoSEQ multiplex PCR; TCRdb has only the in-frame clones, and not every one. The sample carries tens of thousands of clones, around four fifths recorded once. What was sequenced was CD8+ T cells sorted from blood. These receptors all come from an adult with rheumatoid arthritis.

The chain combines TRBV25-1 with TRBJ1-1; no clear D gene. Germline-derived CDR1 and CDR2 are MGHDK and SYGVNS. CDR3 length equals 13 residues. The V end was cut by 5 bases, the J end by 1 base, with 8 bases between. The CDR3 loop is CASSLTWNTEAFF. The DNA for the CDR3 is TGTGCCAGCAGTTTAACCTGGAACACTGAAGCTTTCTTT.

The sample holds a few counts of this clone. The chain joins TRBV28 to TRBJ1-2, with D possibly TRBD1 on 5 matching bases. Between the trimmed V and J ends, which lost 7 bases and 2 bases, there was a span of 8 bases. The CDR3 totals 12 residues. The germline V gene has CDR1 MDHEN and CDR2 SYDVKM. The chain's CDR3 is CASTGTNYGYTF. CDR3 DNA: TGTGCCAGCACAGGGACCAACTATGGCTACACCTTC.

The rearrangement uses TRBV30 and TRBJ2-5; 11 bases map to TRBD2. V was pared by 2 bases and J by 7 bases, with 3 bases of the junction left unmatched. The CDR3 loop spans 13 amino acids. CDR1 is GTSNPN and CDR2 is SVGIG in the germline V gene (reference sequence). As DNA, the CDR3 is TGTGCCTGGAGTCCCGGGACTAGCGGGACCCAGTACTTC. Translation gives CAWSPGTSGTQYF. Using reference TRBV30 and TRBJ2-5 for the parts outside the CDR3, the full variable domain is SQTIHQWPATLVQPVGSPLSLECTVEGTSNPNLYWYRQAAGRGLQLLFYSVGIGQISSEVPQNLSASRPQDRQFILSSKKLLLSDSGFYLCAWSPGTSGTQYFGPGTRLLVL.

V usage is TRBV7-6 and J usage is TRBJ1-4, with D maybe TRBD1 (5 bases). V lost 5 bases and J lost 3, with 13 bases in between. From germline, CDR1 is SGHVS and CDR2 FNYEAQ. The CDR3 runs 15 residues. The CDR3 protein is CASSHRAGANEKLFF. The CDR3 DNA sequence: TGTGCCAGCAGCCACCGGGCGGGGGCTAATGAAAAACTGTTTTTT.

The V call is TRBV7-9, the J call TRBJ2-7; 11 nucleotides agree with TRBD1. V shed 4 bases, J shed 3 bases, and the junction held 11 bases outside the gene matches. Looked up from germline, CDR1 is SEHNR and CDR2 is FQNEAQ (reference sequence). The CDR3 is 17 amino acids. The CDR3 coding sequence is TGTGCCAGCAGCTCAAAGGGACAGGGGGTCAGAGACTACGAGCAGTACTTC. It is translated as CASSSKGQGVRDYEQYF.

This clone was counted between two and nine times. This rearrangement joins TRBV19 to TRBJ1-2, with 9 bases lining up with TRBD1. CDR1 is LNHDA, CDR2 SQIVND, per germline (reference sequence). The CDR3 has 16 residues. V shed 4 bases and J 3 bases; nucleotides not matched to a gene: 9. The chain's CDR3 is CASSTLQGAWDYGYTF. In DNA, the CDR3 is TGTGCCAGTAGTACTTTACAGGGGGCCTGGGACTATGGCTACACCTTC. The full variable domain, in which reference TRBV19 and TRBJ1-2 provide the parts outside the CDR3, is DGGITQSPKYLFRKEGQNVTLSCEQNLNHDAMYWYRQDPGQGLRLIYYSQIVNDFQKGDIAEGYSVSREKKESFPLTVTSAQKNPTAFYLCASSTLQGAWDYGYTFGSGTRLTVV.

The V call is TRBV21-1, the J call TRBJ1-1. TRBV21-1 is labeled a pseudogene. The CDR3 runs to 15 residues. CDR3 bases: TGTGCCAGCAGCAAAAGGCGCAGATTGAACACTGAAGCTTTCTTT. Translating gives CASSKRRRLNTEAFF.

This clone showed up just once. This chain links TRBV7-9 with TRBJ2-7, with TRBD1 matching over 8 bases. J gave up 0 bases and V 5 bases, and 6 bases lay outside the gene matches. The length of the CDR3 is 15 residues. Germline V gives CDR1 SEHNR, CDR2 FQNEAQ (reference sequence). Here the CDR3 reads CASSTPGTGSYEQYF. CDR3 coding DNA: TGTGCCAGCAGCACACCCGGGACAGGCTCCTACGAGCAGTACTTC.

This clone is a singleton in its sample. DNA for the CDR3: TGTGCCAGCGTGGGGACTTACAGCACAGATACGCAGTATTTT. Protein sequence: CASVGTYSTDTQYF. The chain combines TRBV6-4 with TRBJ2-3, with D possibly TRBD2 on 6 matching bases. Deletions cut 8 bases from V and 0 bases from J, with 12 bases between. The length of the CDR3 is 14 residues. Germline V gives CDR1 MRHNA, CDR2 SNTAGT.

The chain recombines TRBV7-3 with TRBJ2-2; no firm D call. Germline V CDR1 and CDR2: SGHTA, FQGTGA. V was trimmed by 3 bases and J by 9 bases, leaving 8 bases between them. The CDR3 consists of 12 residues. Written as DNA, the CDR3 is TGTGCCAGCAGCTTCGGCCCCCGGGAGCTGTTTTTT. Translated, it gives CASSFGPRELFF.

The chain combines TRBV29-1 with TRBJ1-2; 7 bases map to TRBD1. This CDR3 has 15 residues. Trimming removed 0 bases from V and 7 bases from J; junction bases left unmatched: 11. Germline V gene sequence: CDR1 SQVTM, CDR2 ANQGSEA. The chain's CDR3 is CSVEDRDRASGGYTF. In DNA, the CDR3 is TGCAGCGTTGAAGACCGGGACAGAGCATCTGGTGGCTACACCTTC.

The J gene is TRBJ2-1, the V gene TRBV9, with D maybe TRBD2 (6 bases). CDR1 is SGDLS and CDR2 is YYNGEE in the germline V gene. This CDR3 spans 14 amino acids. V was cut by 3 bases and J by 7 bases, with 14 bases left in between. The CDR3 DNA reads as TGTGCCAGCAGCGAGGGGCTTAGCGGAAATGAGCAGTTCTTC. This codes for CASSEGLSGNEQFF.

The rearrangement joins TRBV7-6 to TRBJ1-2; TRBD1 might be the D (5 bases). CDR1 is SGHVS, CDR2 FNYEAQ, per germline. This CDR3 is 16 amino acids long. V lost 8 bases and J lost 0, with 19 bases in between. CDR3 in amino acids: CASGGGRDYTNYGYTF. CDR3 nucleotide sequence: TGTGCCAGCGGGGGAGGCAGGGACTACACTAACTATGGCTACACCTTC.

The V gene is TRBV27, the J gene TRBJ2-2, with 9 bases fitting TRBD1. The J segment lost 6 bases and the V segment lost 0 bases, leaving 2 bases of the junction unmatched. The length of the CDR3 is 15 residues. Germline CDR1 and CDR2: MNHEY and SMNVEV (reference sequence). As DNA, the CDR3 is TGTGCCAGCAGTTTATCGCACAGGGGGCCCGGGGAGCTGTTTTTT. Translation: CASSLSHRGPGELFF.

The V call is TRBV5-1, the J call TRBJ2-7; possibly TRBD2 for D (6 bases). CDR3 length: 14 amino acids. The V end lost 7 bases, the J end lost 2 bases, and 16 bases lay between the germline ends. CDR1 is SGHRS and CDR2 is YFSETQ in the germline V gene. Here the CDR3 reads CASGRGTGAYEQYF. DNA for the CDR3: TGCGCCAGCGGTCGAGGGACGGGAGCCTACGAGCAGTACTTC.

This clone has a single count. The chain is built from TRBV28 and TRBJ1-2, with D unclear. This CDR3 comprises 13 residues. CDR1 is MDHEN, CDR2 SYDVKM, per germline. Trimming took 5 bases from V and 4 from J, leaving 11 bases between them. The chain's CDR3 is CASSPDRPYGYTF. The CDR3 nucleotides are TGTGCCAGCAGTCCCGATAGGCCCTATGGCTACACCTTC.

The CDR3 bases are TGTGCCAGTAGTAGTTCCCGACAGTATAGCAATCAGCCCCAGCATTTT. Its protein is CASSSSRQYSNQPQHF. The chain combines TRBV19 with TRBJ1-5; tentative D call: TRBD1 (5 bases). With 4 bases removed from V and 0 bases from J, the gap between germline ends came to 13 bases. CDR1 and CDR2 from the germline V gene are LNHDA and SQIVND (reference sequence). The CDR3 spans 16 residues.

The V call is TRBV5-4, the J call TRBJ1-1; no reliable D call. V was pared by 4 bases and J by 4 bases, with 11 bases between. Germline-derived CDR1 and CDR2 are SGHNT and YYREEE (reference sequence). The CDR3 has 13 amino acids. CDR3 sequence reads: CASSDIGPTEAFF. The CDR3 region has the DNA TGTGCCAGCAGCGATATAGGACCCACTGAAGCTTTCTTT.

The chain is built from TRBV28 and TRBJ1-2; D unclear. Germline CDR1 MDHEN, CDR2 SYDVKM. The CDR3 loop spans 12 amino acids. Trimming left V 7 bases short and J 6 bases short, with 12 bases between. Here the CDR3 DNA reads TGTGCCAGCACTATGGACGGGGATGGCTACACCTTC. Protein product: CASTMDGDGYTF.

The chain links TRBV18 to TRBJ1-4, with D maybe TRBD1 (5 bases). This CDR3 is 14 amino acids long. Per germline, CDR1 KGHSH and CDR2 LQKENI. Between the trimmed V and J ends, which lost 6 bases and 8 bases, there was a span of 16 bases. The CDR3 nucleotides read TGTGCCAGCTCTCCTCCGGGACTGAGCGAAAAACTGTTTTTT. Encoded protein: CASSPPGLSEKLFF.

The V call is TRBV6-5, the J call TRBJ1-1; D uncertain. This CDR3 is built from 11 residues. In germline, CDR1 is MNHEY, CDR2 SVGAGI. V lost 7 bases to trimming and J lost 6 bases, with 9 bases between them. CDR3: CASILGAEAFF. CDR3 bases: TGTGCCAGCATCCTGGGCGCTGAAGCTTTCTTT.